A single sample is the source of the 25 T cell receptor delta chains below, sequenced in a study of gamma-delta chains in newborns, infants, children. TCRdb re-called the reads using CATT. The table has about 5,400 delta-chain clones, 15% to 20% seen once. Sequenced input: blood. The receptors were sampled from a child who was a newborn, infant or young child, either healthy, febrile or measles-vaccinated (not recorded which).

Remarks on this clone: A much larger clone sits a single nucleotide away, making a read error possible. This chain uses TRDV2 with TRDJ3, with D perhaps matching TRDD3 (5 bases). Matching the DNA to germline supplied the J gene, which TCRdb does not give. Between the trimmed V and J ends, which lost 1 base and 1 base, there was a span of 22 bases. The CDR3 contains 21 residues. CDR1 GEAIGNYY and CDR2 EKD come from the germline V gene. Here the CDR3 reads CACDTIGESIASSWDTRQMFF. CDR3 sequence (DNA): TGTGCCTGTGACACGATTGGGGAATCTATTGCAAGTTCCTGGGACACCCGACAGATGTTTTTC.

A few counts support this clone. One base separates it from a far larger clone, so it is likely a read error. V gene TRDV2 combines with J gene TRDJ1, with TRDD3 matching 8 bases. Losses at the gene ends were 3 bases for V and 2 bases for J; bases not matched to a gene: 4. The CDR3 covers 14 residues. Germline loops: CDR1 GEAIGNYY, CDR2 EKD. The CDR3 reads CACDVLGGTDKLIF. As DNA, the CDR3 is TGTGCCTGTGACGTACTGGGGGGTACCGATAAACTCATCTTT.

This clone has just a few counts. This likely stems from a read error, as it lies one base from a far larger clone. CDR3 amino acids: CACDVLEDTDKLIF. CDR3 coding DNA: TGTGCCTGTGACGTACTGGAGGATACCGATAAACTCATCTTT. J is TRDJ1 and V is TRDV2; a possible D gene is TRDD3 (5 bases). The CDR3 is 14 residues long. Germline values: CDR1 GEAIGNYY, CDR2 EKD. Deletions cut 3 bases from V and 2 bases from J, with 12 bases between.

The chain is built from TRDV2 and TRDJ3; 11 nucleotides align to TRDD3. The germline CDR1 and CDR2 sequences are GEAIGNYY and EKD. The CDR3 has 20 amino acids. The V gene end was trimmed by 0 bases and the J gene end by 0 bases; junction bases not matched to a gene: 6. CDR3 amino acids: CACDTAWGILSSWDTRQMFF. The CDR3 DNA is TGTGCCTGTGACACCGCCTGGGGGATACTTAGCTCCTGGGACACCCGACAGATGTTTTTC.

About this clone: Possible read error: a much larger clone is one base away. The chain carries TRDV2 and TRDJ1, with TRDD3 matching 10 bases. The J gene, not given by TCRdb, was assigned here from a germline match of the nucleotide sequence. From germline, CDR1 is GEAIGNYY and CDR2 EKD. V trimming: 3 bases; J trimming: 0 bases; junction bases outside the gene matches: 21. The CDR3 length is 21 residues. The chain's CDR3 is CACDFLASHGGYARYTDKLIF. The CDR3 DNA sequence: TGTGCCTGTGACTTCCTTGCCTCACACGGGGGATACGCTCGGTACACCGATAAACTCATCTTT.

This clone is labeled as large. Other DNA sequences within the sample encode an identical CDR3. The V call is TRDV2, the J call TRDJ3, with 11 bases lining up with TRDD3. The germline V gene encodes CDR1 GEAIGNYY and CDR2 EKD. The V and J ends lost 0 bases and 2 bases, in that order; junction bases with no gene match: 2. The CDR3 extends over 18 amino acids. CDR3 DNA sequence: TGTGCCTGTGACACCGTACTGGGGGATACCTGGGACACCCGACAGATGTTTTTC. Its translation is CACDTVLGDTWDTRQMFF.

The rearrangement uses TRDV1 and TRDJ1; TRDD3 matches 10 bases. Since TCRdb gives no J gene, matching the DNA to germline was used here to assign it. This CDR3 is 17 amino acids long. CDR1 is TSWWSYY and CDR2 is QGS in the germline V gene. Trimming removed 4 bases from V and 0 bases from J; junction bases left unmatched: 8. The CDR3 DNA reads as TGTGCTCTTGGGGCGTGCCCACTGGGGGATCACACCGATAAACTCATCTTT. Its protein product is CALGACPLGDHTDKLIF.

A remark on this clone: Given a much more abundant clone one base away, this may be a read error. The V gene remains uncalled, whereas the J gene is TRDJ3; the table's D call of TRDD3 was not tested on the DNA. The CDR3 sequence is 20 residues long. The CDR3 DNA follows: TGTGCCTGTGACCCGATTCAGGGGTGCCAGAGCTCCTGGGACACCCGACAGATGTTTTTC. Protein sequence: CACDPIQGCQSSWDTRQMFF.

This clone was detected a few times. With only one base between it and a far larger clone, this is likely a read error. At the DNA level, this CDR3 is encoded by other sequences in the same sample as well. The chain couples TRDV2 to TRDJ1; D uncertain. Germline values: CDR1 GEAIGNYY, CDR2 EKD. V was trimmed by 1 base and J by 4 bases, leaving 15 bases between them. The CDR3 sequence is 15 residues long. In DNA, the CDR3 is TGTGCCTGTGACACGGTCCTGGAGAGGGGCGATAAACTCATCTTT. As protein: CACDTVLERGDKLIF.

This clone was detected a few times. The genes are TRDV2 and TRDJ1, with 13 nucleotides matching TRDD3. V lost 2 bases to trimming and J lost 3 bases; unmatched junction nucleotides: 11. The CDR3 is made up of 18 amino acids. Germline V CDR1 and CDR2: GEAIGNYY, EKD. The CDR3 region is CACDRVLGDTRASDKLIF. The CDR3 DNA sequence: TGTGCCTGTGACAGAGTACTGGGGGATACGAGGGCCTCCGATAAACTCATCTTT.

This clone is deemed large. The same CDR3 also results from other DNA sequences found in this sample. This chain joins TRDV2 and TRDJ2, with TRDD3 matching 7 bases. J gave up 3 bases and V 2 bases, and 8 bases lay outside the gene matches. Looked up from germline, CDR1 is GEAIGNYY and CDR2 is EKD. This CDR3 spans 16 amino acids. For the CDR3, the DNA is TGTGCCTGTGACAAACTGGGGATCGCCCTGACAGCACAACTCTTCTTT. Translated: CACDKLGIALTAQLFF.

The V gene corresponds to TRDV2; no J gene was called; TRDD3, the table's D call, lacks a check against the DNA. The CDR3 length is 18 residues. Germline V lookup: CDR1 GEAIGNYY, CDR2 EKD. The CDR3 loop reads CACDRRGDTSWDTRKMFF. The CDR3 bases are TGTGCCTGTGACAGACGGGGGGATACGTCTTGGGACACCCGAAAGATGTTCTTC.

This clone has just a few counts. A far larger clone is off by one base, so a read error is likely. The gene calls are TRDV2 and TRDJ1; 12 bases fit TRDD3. The CDR3 is 19 residues long. Per germline, CDR1 GEAIGNYY and CDR2 EKD. This CDR3 is CACGTVSGGYAVRTDKLIF. The CDR3 coding sequence is TGTGCCTGTGGCACCGTTTCTGGGGGATACGCAGTGAGGACCGATAAACTCATCTTT.

The rearrangement uses TRDV2 and TRDJ3; 8 nucleotides match TRDD3. CDR1 is GEAIGNYY and CDR2 is EKD in the germline V gene. This CDR3 contains 20 residues. V lost 2 bases, J lost 0 bases, and 11 bases stayed unmatched. The CDR3 region is CACDSVLGAPSSWDTRQMFF. The CDR3 DNA reads as TGTGCCTGTGACAGTGTACTGGGGGCACCGAGCTCCTGGGACACCCGACAGATGTTTTTC.

In its sample, this clone ranks as medium-sized. The chain carries TRDV2 and TRDJ3, with 11 nucleotides matching TRDD3. The CDR3 has 20 amino acids. V lost 2 bases to trimming and J lost 0 bases; unmatched junction nucleotides: 8. The germline V gene encodes CDR1 GEAIGNYY and CDR2 EKD. In DNA form, the CDR3 reads TGTGCCTGTGACAAACTGGGGGATAAGAGGAGCTCCTGGGACACCCGACAGATGTTTTTC. Its translation is CACDKLGDKRSSWDTRQMFF.

This chain joins TRDV2 and TRDJ3, with 7 bases lining up with TRDD3. This CDR3 has 18 amino acids. CDR1 is GEAIGNYY, CDR2 EKD, per germline. Trimming at V came to 1 base and at J to 0 bases, leaving 5 bases not matched to a gene. The CDR3 DNA reads TGTGCCTGTGACACAGGTGGGGGACTCTCCTGGGACACCCGACAGATGTTTTTC. The encoded protein is CACDTGGGLSWDTRQMFF.

This clone is categorized as medium-sized. Different DNA sequences within this sample yield the same CDR3. The chain joins TRDV2 to TRDJ1; tentatively, D is TRDD3 (5 bases). Germline values: CDR1 GEAIGNYY, CDR2 EKD. V was pared by 0 bases and J by 0 bases, with 10 bases between. The CDR3 length is 15 residues. In DNA, the CDR3 is TGTGCCTGTGACACCGGCACGGGATACACCGATAAACTCATCTTT. As protein: CACDTGTGYTDKLIF.

This clone occurred a few times. The chain employs TRDV2 and TRDJ3, with 9 bases identical to TRDD3. TCRdb lists no J gene, so it was determined here by aligning the DNA to germline. The CDR3 spans 20 residues. V trimming: 0 bases; J trimming: 0 bases; junction bases outside the gene matches: 8. From germline, CDR1 is GEAIGNYY and CDR2 EKD. The CDR3 region has the DNA TGTGCCTGTGACACCGTACTGGGGGAGACCGGCTCCTGGGACACCCGACAGATGTTTTTC. Protein: CACDTVLGETGSWDTRQMFF.

The J gene is TRDJ1, the V gene TRDV2; TRDD3 matches 9 bases. TCRdb offers no J gene call, so here the DNA was matched to germline to obtain one. CDR1 and CDR2 from the germline V gene are GEAIGNYY and EKD. The ends lost 0 bases at V and 1 base at J; junction bases unmatched: 8. This CDR3 is 17 amino acids long. CDR3 DNA: TGTGCCTGTGACACCATACTGGGGGAGACGGGCACCGATAAACTCATCTTT. Protein product: CACDTILGETGTDKLIF.

This clone was recorded a few times. This CDR3 is also generated by other DNA sequences in the sample. The chain joins TRDV2 to TRDJ3, with D tentatively TRDD3 (6 bases). The CDR3 sequence is 18 residues long. Germline CDR1 and CDR2: GEAIGNYY and EKD. V was shortened by 0 bases and J by 4 bases, with 15 bases between the two germline ends. DNA for the CDR3: TGTGCCTGTGACACCGTACTGGGAGATACATGGGACACCCGACAGATGTTTTTC. This gives the protein CACDTVLGDTWDTRQMFF.

With regard to this clone: Being one base from a much bigger clone, this may be a read error. The rearrangement links TRDV2 to TRDJ3; 13 positions match TRDD3. The germline gives CDR1 GEAIGNYY, CDR2 EKD. V shed 3 bases and J 2 bases; nucleotides not matched to a gene: 6. This CDR3 has 19 residues. This CDR3 is CACDALLGDTAWDTRQMFF. CDR3 DNA sequence: TGTGCCTGTGACGCCCTACTGGGGGATACGGCCTGGGACACCCGACAGATGTTTTTC.

This clone was recorded a few times. The protein given by TCRdb reflects a much larger clone and differs at residue 10 from this DNA's translation, likely from a read error; the protein shown is the DNA's translation. This chain joins TRDV2 and TRDJ1, with D maybe TRDD3 (5 bases). The V gene's germline CDR1 is GEAIGNYY and CDR2 EKD. The CDR3 loop spans 16 amino acids. V lost 3 bases to trimming and J lost 1 base, with 17 bases between them. The CDR3 nucleotides read TGTGCCTGTGACCAAGTGGGGACCCCGTGCACCGATAAACTCATCTTT. It is translated as CACDQVGTPCTDKLIF.

This clone was seen only a few times. An end of the junction differs from the germline gene, which may be a read error. This specimen includes other DNA sequences encoding the same CDR3. The chain is built from TRDV2 and TRDJ1; 10 nucleotides agree with TRDD3. Germline V gene sequence: CDR1 GEAIGNYY, CDR2 EKD. The CDR3 is made up of 18 amino acids. The CDR3 is CACDTGPNTGGLADKLIF. The CDR3 coding sequence is TGTGCCTGTGACACCGGGCCCAATACTGGGGGATTGGCCGATAAACTCATCTTC.

Remarks on this clone: This may be a read error, as it is one base from a much larger clone. The chain combines TRDV2 with TRDJ2, with 10 bases aligning to TRDD3. Germline V gives CDR1 GEAIGNYY, CDR2 EKD. The CDR3 is 18 amino acids. CDR3 coding DNA: TGTGCCCGTGACACAGTGGGGGATACTCTTGGGTTGACAGCACAACTCTTCTTT. Amino acid sequence: CARDTVGDTLGLTAQLFF.

Concerning this clone: One base separates it from a far larger clone, so it is likely a read error. The CDR3 protein is CACDKVGTPYTDKLIF. The CDR3 nucleotides read TGTGCCTGTGACAAAGTGGGGACCCCGTACACCGATAAACTCATCTTT. The chain is built from TRDV2 and TRDJ1, with D possibly matching TRDD3 (5 bases). Since TCRdb gives no J gene, matching the DNA to germline was used here to assign it. The CDR3 has 16 amino acids. The germline V gene encodes CDR1 GEAIGNYY and CDR2 EKD. Trimming stripped 2 bases from V and 0 bases from J, with 15 bases between.